One sample yielded the 23 T cell receptor beta chains listed below, sequenced in a study of shared clonotypes between healthy human individuals. Here immunoSEQ multiplex PCR was the method, and the copy in TCRdb shows in-frame clones only, minus some. This sample carries hundreds of thousands of clones, roughly three quarters of them seen once, and the ten largest clones take more than 10%. Sequencing was done on a sample of PBMCs. All receptors come from a woman in her forties in good health. Some clones in this sample may be carry-over from other donors' samples.

The chain employs TRBV4-2 and TRBJ1-3, with 7 bases identical to TRBD1. With 3 bases clipped from V and 0 bases from J, the junction kept 5 bases outside the gene matches. CDR3 size: 16 residues. Germline assignment: CDR1 LGHNA and CDR2 YNFKEQ. The DNA of the CDR3 is TGTGCCAGCAGCCATCCCGGGACAGTCTCTGGAAACACCATATATTTT. Translated: CASSHPGTVSGNTIYF.

The rearrangement links TRBV5-8 to TRBJ1-5; no clear D gene. V was trimmed by 0 bases and J by 3 bases, leaving 10 bases between them. The CDR3 loop spans 15 amino acids. Germline CDR1 and CDR2: SGHTS and YDEGEE. CDR3 coding DNA: TGTGCCAGCAGCTTGGGTTTTGGCAACAATCAGCCCCAGCATTTT. This encodes CASSLGFGNNQPQHF.

This clone has more than one count but fewer than ten. The chain links TRBV28 to TRBJ2-4, with no clear D. Trimming removed 6 bases from V and 8 bases from J, with 14 bases in between. Germline CDR1 MDHEN, CDR2 SYDVKM. The CDR3 has 13 residues. The CDR3 loop reads CASSYEVRDIQYF. CDR3 DNA sequence: TGTGCCAGCAGCTATGAGGTACGGGACATTCAGTACTTC.

This rearrangement joins TRBV7-8 to TRBJ2-5, with D unclear. The CDR3 is 20 residues long. Germline V CDR1 and CDR2: SGHVS, FQNEAQ. The germline V and J ends were trimmed by 6 bases and 5 bases, with 34 bases remaining between them. As DNA, the CDR3 is TGTGCCAGCAGGCCCGATAATGAACAGTGGTCTCTAATCTTACGTGAGACCCAGTACTTC. Translating it yields CASRPDNEQWSLILRETQYF.

The rearrangement links TRBV15 to TRBJ2-3; tentatively, D is TRBD1 or TRBD2 (5 bases each). This CDR3 spans 16 amino acids. Trimming cost V 0 bases and J 1 base, with 11 bases left between them. Germline loops: CDR1 LNHNV, CDR2 YYDKDF (reference sequence). This CDR3 is CATSRDGGVGTDTQYF. CDR3 DNA sequence: TGTGCCACCAGCAGAGATGGGGGAGTAGGCACAGATACGCAGTATTTT. Complete variable domain (other parts from reference TRBV15 and TRBJ2-3): DAMVIQNPRYQVTQFGKPVTLSCSQTLNHNVMYWYQQKSSQAPKLLFHYYDKDFNNEADTPDNFQSRRPNTSFCFLDIRSPGLGDTAMYLCATSRDGGVGTDTQYFGPGTRLTVL.

This chain joins TRBV5-1 and TRBJ2-7, with 7 nucleotides matching TRBD1. Germline V gives CDR1 SGHRS, CDR2 YFSETQ. The CDR3 spans 15 residues. The trim removed 4 bases at V and 7 bases at J, leaving 14 bases unmatched. In DNA, the CDR3 is TGCGCCAGCAGCCCCGAGACAGGGTTCTACTTGGAGCAGTACTTC. Translating gives CASSPETGFYLEQYF. Filled out from reference TRBV5-1 and TRBJ2-7, the complete variable domain reads KAGVTQTPRYLIKTRGQQVTLSCSPISGHRSVSWYQQTPGQGLQFLFEYFSETQRNKGNFPGRFSGRQFSNSRSEMNVSTLELGDSALYLCASSPETGFYLEQYFGPGTRLTVT.

The rearrangement joins TRBV7-2 to TRBJ2-5; 11 bases line up with TRBD2. Germline CDR1 reads SGHTA; CDR2 reads FQGNSA. With V trimmed by 7 bases and J by 1 base, 5 bases remained unmatched. CDR3 length: 15 residues. The CDR3 here is CASTTGTSGQETQYF. DNA of the CDR3: TGTGCCAGCACCACAGGGACTAGCGGCCAAGAGACCCAGTACTTC. Together with reference TRBV7-2 and TRBJ2-5, the CDR3 gives the full variable domain: GAGVSQSPSNKVTEKGKDVELRCDPISGHTALYWYRQSLGQGLEFLIYFQGNSAPDKSGLPSDRFSAERTGGSVSTLTIQRTQQEDSAVYLCASTTGTSGQETQYFGPGTRLLVL.

Comments on this clone: The likely explanation is a read error, given a far larger clone one base away. The same CDR3 can be traced to other DNA sequences in this sample. V usage is TRBV30 and J usage is TRBJ1-6; D is ambiguous. Germline CDR1 GTSNPN, CDR2 SVGIG (reference sequence). The CDR3 has 13 residues. Trimming left V 3 bases short and J 10 bases short, with 13 bases between. CDR3 DNA: TGTGCCTGGAGGTCTCGAGACTACTCACCCCTCCACTTT. This encodes CAWRSRDYSPLHF.

This clone was seen at least ten times. The rearrangement links TRBV18 to TRBJ2-7; a possible D gene is TRBD2 (6 bases). CDR3 length equals 12 residues. Deletions cut 9 bases from V and 6 bases from J, with 15 bases between. Germline loops: CDR1 KGHSH, CDR2 LQKENI. This chain's CDR3 is CASSSGSGEQYF. CDR3 bases: TGTGCCAGTTCCTCAGGTAGCGGCGAGCAGTACTTC.

As for this clone: A clone one base away is much larger, so this may be a read error. The CDR3 ends on some other residue instead of the conserved phenylalanine or tryptophan, so this is likely a read error. The CDR3 is CASSDDRPGVGQPQHS. The CDR3 DNA sequence: TGTGCCAGCAGTGACGACCGGCCAGGGGTTGGTCAGCCCCAGCATTCT. This chain connects TRBV2 to TRBJ1-5; D may be TRBD1 (6 bases). V lost 3 bases to trimming and J lost 6 bases, with 18 bases between them. Per the germline V gene, CDR1 is SNHLY and CDR2 is FYNNEI. This CDR3 spans 16 amino acids.

Details on this clone: Other DNA sequences in the same sample also yield this CDR3. The J gene is TRBJ2-7, the V gene TRBV6-5; 7 nucleotides align to TRBD1. Losses at the gene ends were 6 bases for V and 4 bases for J; bases not matched to a gene: 9. The CDR3 runs to 14 residues. The V gene's germline CDR1 is MNHEY and CDR2 SVGAGI. CDR3 sequence: CASSPRTGLYEQYF. For the CDR3, the DNA is TGTGCCAGCAGCCCACGGACAGGCCTTTACGAGCAGTACTTC.

The gene calls are TRBV5-1 and TRBJ2-7; 7 positions match TRBD1. Germline V gene sequence: CDR1 SGHRS, CDR2 YFSETQ. Losses at the gene ends were 0 bases for V and 1 base for J; bases not matched to a gene: 4. The CDR3 is 15 residues long. The CDR3 DNA follows: TGCGCCAGCAGCTTGGGAGACAGGGCATCCTACGAGCAGTACTTC. Its protein product is CASSLGDRASYEQYF.

The J gene is TRBJ1-5, the V gene TRBV28; D remains unclear. CDR3 length: 13 residues. The germline V and J ends were trimmed by 3 bases and 4 bases, with 7 bases remaining between them. The germline V gene encodes CDR1 MDHEN and CDR2 SYDVKM. CDR3 coding DNA: TGTGCCAGCAGTTTTACGGTAAATCAGCCCCAGCATTTT. It yields the protein CASSFTVNQPQHF. Complete variable domain (other parts from reference TRBV28 and TRBJ1-5): DVKVTQSSRYLVKRTGEKVFLECVQDMDHENMFWYRQDPGLGLRLIYFSYDVKMKEKGDIPEGYSVSREKKERFSLILESASTNQTSMYLCASSFTVNQPQHFGDGTRLSIL.

The chain recombines TRBV28 with TRBJ2-3; 7 bases match TRBD1. Unmatched junction bases numbered 5, after V lost 1 base and J lost 1 base. This CDR3 region has 16 residues. Germline loops: CDR1 MDHEN, CDR2 SYDVKM. CDR3 DNA: TGTGCCAGCAGTTTATTAGGGGGCGCCGGCACAGATACGCAGTATTTT. It encodes CASSLLGGAGTDTQYF.

Points on this clone: A far larger clone lies a single base away; this is likely a read error. The chain recombines TRBV20-1 with TRBJ2-3, with D unresolved. The closer fit of TRBJ1-5 to the DNA end suggests the J call may be wrong. Germline values: CDR1 DFQATT, CDR2 SNEGSKA (reference sequence). The CDR3 length is 10 residues. CDR3 residues: CSSYTDTQHF. The CDR3 coding sequence is TGCAGTTCCTACACAGATACGCAGCATTTT.

Turning to this clone: A far larger clone lies a single base away; this is likely a read error. Other DNA variants within this sample encode the same CDR3. This chain links TRBV6-4 with TRBJ1-1; TRBD1 matches 7 bases. Per the germline V gene, CDR1 is MRHNA and CDR2 is SNTAGT. This CDR3 is 14 amino acids long. Losses at the gene ends were 0 bases for V and 11 bases for J; bases not matched to a gene: 9. As DNA, the CDR3 is TGTGCCAGCAGTGACTCGATTGAGACAGGGAGGGCTTTCTTT. It specifies CASSDSIETGRAFF.

The V gene is TRBV11-2, the J gene TRBJ2-3, with D tentatively TRBD2 (6 bases). Germline loops: CDR1 SGHAT, CDR2 FQNNGV. This CDR3 has 14 amino acids. Trimming removed 5 bases at V and 5 bases at J, with 14 bases between. The CDR3 loop reads CASSANPAGDTQYF. The CDR3 nucleotides read TGTGCCAGCAGCGCTAACCCAGCGGGAGATACGCAGTATTTT. Based on the CDR3 plus reference TRBV11-2 and TRBJ2-3, the full variable domain is EAGVAQSPRYKIIEKRQSVAFWCNPISGHATLYWYQQILGQGPKLLIQFQNNGVVDDSQLPKDRFSAERLKGVDSTLKIQPAKLEDSAVYLCASSANPAGDTQYFGPGTRLTVL.

This chain links TRBV5-6 with TRBJ2-7, with D tentatively TRBD1 or TRBD2 (6 bases each). The CDR3 loop spans 14 amino acids. Germline CDR1 SGHDT, CDR2 YYEEEE. Trimming pared 6 bases from V and 4 bases from J, leaving 17 bases between. The CDR3 here is CASTNLGGGYEQYF. The CDR3, as DNA: TGTGCCAGCACCAACCTTGGAGGGGGATACGAGCAGTACTTC.

With respect to this clone: This likely came from a read error, as a far larger clone is one base away. This same CDR3 is encoded by further DNA sequences in the sample. This chain links TRBV30 with TRBJ2-3; TRBD1 matches 7 bases. The CDR3 has 14 residues. Germline V gene lookup returns CDR1 GTSNPN and CDR2 SVGIG (reference sequence). Germline trimming cut 0 bases from V and 0 bases from J; bases unmatched to any gene: 0. The chain's CDR3 is CAWSVRGSTDTQYF. In nucleotides, the CDR3 is TGTGCCTGGAGTGTCAGGGGGAGCACAGATACGCAGTATTTT.

This clone came up many times. J is TRBJ2-2 and V is TRBV25-1; 11 positions agree with TRBD1. After removal of 2 bases from V and 5 bases from J, the junction contained 7 bases not matched to a gene. CDR3 length: 17 amino acids. Germline V CDR1 and CDR2: MGHDK, SYGVNS. Here the CDR3 DNA reads TGTGCCAGCAGTGAACAAGGACAGGGGGCAATAACCGGGGAGCTGTTTTTT. Translating gives CASSEQGQGAITGELFF. Full variable domain (outside the CDR3, taken from reference TRBV25-1 and TRBJ2-2): EADIYQTPRYLVIGTGKKITLECSQTMGHDKMYWYQQDPGMELHLIHYSYGVNSTEKGDLSSESTVSRIRTEHFPLTLESARPSHTSQYLCASSEQGQGAITGELFFGEGSRLTVL.

CDR3: CASYGNTGELFF. CDR3 in DNA: TGTGCCAGCTACGGAAACACCGGGGAGCTGTTTTTT. The chain is built from TRBV6-5 and TRBJ2-2; D unresolved. The CDR3 length is 12 residues. CDR1 is MNHEY, CDR2 SVGAGI, per germline. Trimming cost V 8 bases and J 2 bases, with 6 bases left between them.

The J gene is TRBJ2-5, the V gene TRBV28; 13 bases are a match to TRBD2. The J call may be faulty, since TRBJ2-7 better matches the DNA end. The CDR3 contains 16 residues. Germline CDR1 reads MDHEN; CDR2 reads SYDVKM. CDR3 residues: CASTRTSGSQTYEQYF. The CDR3 region has the DNA TGTGCCAGCACCCGGACTAGCGGGAGCCAAACCTACGAGCAGTACTTC.

The gene calls are TRBV30 and TRBJ1-3; D gene unclear. The J call is doubtful: the DNA matches TRBJ2-2 better. The CDR3 has 13 amino acids. The germline V gene has CDR1 GTSNPN and CDR2 SVGIG (reference sequence). Here the CDR3 DNA reads TGTGCCTGGGACACCGCCGGCACCGGGGAGCTGTTTTTT. It translates to CAWDTAGTGELFF.